The 24 T cell receptor beta chains in this list originate from one sample, sequenced in a study of blood T cell repertoires in COVID-19. Produced via immunoSEQ multiplex PCR; TCRdb's table is partial and in-frame only. In the table there are about 40,000 clones, over 80% of which are singletons. Sequenced material: peripheral blood. These TCRs come from a human donor in a cohort sampled during active COVID-19.

The genes are TRBV2 and TRBJ2-5; TRBD2 matches 8 bases. Germline CDR1 is SNHLY and CDR2 is FYNNEI. V shed 6 bases and J 4 bases; nucleotides not matched to a gene: 4. The CDR3 runs to 13 residues. In nucleotides, the CDR3 is TGTGCCAGCAGCTACGGGGGGGGAGAGACCCAGTACTTC. This codes for CASSYGGGETQYF.

V gene TRBV4-2 combines with J gene TRBJ2-5; 9 nucleotides match TRBD2. This CDR3 has 16 amino acids. The germline CDR1 and CDR2 sequences are LGHNA and YNFKEQ. Unmatched junction bases numbered 10, after V lost 3 bases and J lost 5 bases. DNA of the CDR3: TGTGCCAGCAGCCAGGAGCGGGGGGCCTGGGGGGAGACCCAGTACTTC. Its protein is CASSQERGAWGETQYF.

This clone was seen a few times. The rearrangement links TRBV10-3 to TRBJ2-2; TRBD2 matches 7 bases. In germline, CDR1 is ENHRY, CDR2 SYGVKD. This CDR3 is 15 amino acids long. Trimming cost V 0 bases and J 5 bases; bases outside gene matches: 3. The CDR3 bases are TGTGCCATCAGTGAGTCGGGGGGGAGGACCGGGGAGCTGTTTTTT. Protein: CAISESGGRTGELFF.

The V gene is TRBV2, the J gene TRBJ2-7; D gene ambiguous. Germline CDR1 reads SNHLY; CDR2 reads FYNNEI. The CDR3 consists of 13 residues. V lost 5 bases, J lost 2 bases, and 10 bases lay in between. CDR3 coding DNA: TGTGCCAGCAGTTCCGTACAGACCTACGAGCAGTACTTC. Translated, it gives CASSSVQTYEQYF.

The rearrangement uses TRBV9 and TRBJ1-4, with 8 bases lining up with TRBD1. CDR1 is SGDLS and CDR2 is YYNGEE in the germline V gene. V shed 1 base and J 4 bases; nucleotides not matched to a gene: 3. The CDR3 spans 15 residues. The CDR3 sequence: CASSVRGQDNEKLFF. The CDR3 coding sequence is TGTGCCAGCAGCGTACGGGGACAGGATAATGAAAAACTGTTTTTT.

The chain recombines TRBV19 with TRBJ2-2; 8 nucleotides align to TRBD2. The CDR3 is 16 amino acids. Losses at the gene ends were 3 bases for V and 4 bases for J; bases not matched to a gene: 7. From germline, CDR1 is LNHDA and CDR2 SQIVND (reference sequence). CDR3 nucleotide sequence: TGTGCCAGTAGTATTAAGGTAGCGGGACGCACCGGGGAGCTGTTTTTT. This sequence encodes CASSIKVAGRTGELFF.

The J gene is TRBJ2-2, the V gene TRBV5-5; 8 bases are shared with TRBD2. The CDR3 totals 16 residues. CDR1 is SGHKS and CDR2 is YYEKEE in the germline V gene (reference sequence). With 5 bases clipped from V and 1 base from J, the junction kept 7 bases outside the gene matches. The CDR3 DNA sequence: TGTGCCAGCAGATATACTAGCGGTTTGAACACCGGGGAGCTGTTTTTT. This gives the protein CASRYTSGLNTGELFF.

The genes are TRBV18 and TRBJ2-7; 10 bases fit TRBD1. CDR3 size: 14 residues. The V segment lost 5 bases and the J segment 5 bases; nucleotides outside the gene matches: 6. From germline, CDR1 is KGHSH and CDR2 LQKENI. DNA of the CDR3: TGTGCCAGCTCATCCCGGGACAGGGGAAACGAGCAGTACTTC. Protein product: CASSSRDRGNEQYF.

The rearrangement uses TRBV2 and TRBJ2-7, with 10 positions matching TRBD2. The germline CDR1 and CDR2 sequences are SNHLY and FYNNEI. CDR3 length: 15 residues. V was pared by 2 bases and J by 5 bases, with 6 bases of the junction left unmatched. CDR3 in amino acids: CASSETASGRDEQYF. The CDR3 DNA is TGTGCCAGCAGTGAAACGGCTAGCGGGAGAGACGAGCAGTACTTC. Full variable domain (outside the CDR3, taken from reference TRBV2 and TRBJ2-7): EPEVTQTPSHQVTQMGQEVILRCVPISNHLYFYWYRQILGQKVEFLVSFYNNEISEKSEIFDDQFSVERPDGSNFTLKIRSTKLEDSAMYFCASSETASGRDEQYFGPGTRLTVT.

This chain uses TRBV5-1 with TRBJ2-2; 9 bases fit TRBD2. CDR1 and CDR2 (germline): SGHRS, YFSETQ. The CDR3 runs to 15 residues. V gave up 5 bases and J gave up 2 bases; unmatched junction bases: 4. The CDR3 region has the DNA TGCGCCAGCAGAACGACTAGCGGCAACACCGGGGAGCTGTTTTTT. This translates into CASRTTSGNTGELFF.

The gene calls are TRBV18 and TRBJ1-2; 10 bases fit TRBD1. With V trimmed by 5 bases and J by 3 bases, 6 bases remained unmatched. Germline CDR1 reads KGHSH; CDR2 reads LQKENI. CDR3 length: 15 residues. Written as DNA, the CDR3 is TGTGCCAGCTCAACTAGACAGGGGGCGGACTATGGCTACACCTTC. It is translated as CASSTRQGADYGYTF.

This chain uses TRBV28 with TRBJ1-1; possible D gene TRBD1, 5 bases. The CDR3 is 15 residues long. Trimming pared 0 bases from V and 0 bases from J, leaving 8 bases between. Per the germline V gene, CDR1 is MDHEN and CDR2 is SYDVKM. The DNA of the CDR3 is TGTGCCAGCAGTTTATGGCAGGACATGAACACTGAAGCTTTCTTT. Translated: CASSLWQDMNTEAFF.

This clone is a singleton in its sample. The V gene is TRBV27, the J gene TRBJ2-7; D possibly corresponds to TRBD1 (6 bases). CDR1 and CDR2 from the germline V gene are MNHEY and SMNVEV (reference sequence). This CDR3 is 14 amino acids long. Trimming left V 6 bases short and J 6 bases short, with 18 bases between. The CDR3 loop reads CASSLRGQPREQYF. The CDR3 nucleotides are TGTGCCAGCAGCCTACGCGGACAGCCTCGCGAGCAGTACTTC.

The chain carries TRBV4-1 and TRBJ2-1; TRBD2 matches 10 bases. The J segment lost 5 bases and the V segment lost 0 bases, leaving 7 bases of the junction unmatched. CDR3 length: 17 residues. Germline V CDR1 and CDR2: MGHRA, YSYEKL. The CDR3 here is CASSQDFILAGNNEQFF. The CDR3 DNA reads TGCGCCAGCAGCCAAGATTTCATACTAGCGGGGAACAATGAGCAGTTCTTC.

The V gene is TRBV5-1, the J gene TRBJ2-5, with TRBD2 matching 10 bases. This CDR3 comprises 14 residues. Per germline, CDR1 SGHRS and CDR2 YFSETQ. The J segment lost 4 bases and the V segment lost 2 bases, leaving 2 bases of the junction unmatched. DNA for the CDR3: TGCGCCAGCAGCTTTGCTAGCGGGAGAGAGACCCAGTACTTC. Translation gives CASSFASGRETQYF.

V and J are TRBV19 and TRBJ1-5; possibly TRBD1 for D (6 bases). Deletions cut 4 bases from V and 5 bases from J, with 18 bases between. Germline assignment: CDR1 LNHDA and CDR2 SQIVND (reference sequence). CDR3 length: 16 residues. CDR3 nucleotides: TGTGCCAGTAGTAGCTGGGAGGGGGGGGCCCATCAGCCCCAGCATTTT. The encoded protein is CASSSWEGGAHQPQHF.

The rearrangement uses TRBV11-2 and TRBJ1-5; D perhaps matches TRBD1 (5 bases). This CDR3 has 15 residues. CDR1 SGHAT and CDR2 FQNNGV come from the germline V gene. V was clipped by 5 bases and J by 1 base, with 12 bases between them. CDR3 region: CASSRGEVSNQPQHF. The CDR3 nucleotides are TGTGCCAGCAGCAGAGGGGAGGTGAGCAATCAGCCCCAGCATTTT.

CDR3 bases: TGTGCCAGCAGTTCTAGCGGGAGGAGTGAGCAGTTCTTC. Amino acid sequence: CASSSSGRSEQFF. The V call is TRBV12-3 or TRBV12-4, the J call TRBJ2-1; TRBD2 matches 11 bases. The CDR3 sequence is 13 residues long. Losses at the gene ends were 4 bases for V and 9 bases for J; bases not matched to a gene: 2.

The chain joins TRBV30 to TRBJ1-3; unclear D gene. This CDR3 region has 16 residues. Per germline, CDR1 GTSNPN and CDR2 SVGIG (reference sequence). Between the trimmed V and J ends, which lost 0 bases and 0 bases, there was a span of 12 bases. The CDR3 DNA sequence: TGTGCCTGGAGTGTAGGAGGTGCCCGCTCTGGAAACACCATATATTTT. Protein sequence: CAWSVGGARSGNTIYF. Filled out from reference TRBV30 and TRBJ1-3, the complete variable domain reads SQTIHQWPATLVQPVGSPLSLECTVEGTSNPNLYWYRQAAGRGLQLLFYSVGIGQISSEVPQNLSASRPQDRQFILSSKKLLLSDSGFYLCAWSVGGARSGNTIYFGEGSWLTVV.

This rearrangement joins TRBV5-1 to TRBJ2-1; 9 positions agree with TRBD1. The trim removed 0 bases at V and 8 bases at J, leaving 3 bases unmatched. The germline V gene has CDR1 SGHRS and CDR2 YFSETQ. The CDR3 spans 14 residues. CDR3 bases: TGCGCCAGCAGCTTGGGGGACAGGGCGCATGAGCAGTTCTTC. Translation: CASSLGDRAHEQFF. Together with reference TRBV5-1 and TRBJ2-1, the CDR3 gives the full variable domain: KAGVTQTPRYLIKTRGQQVTLSCSPISGHRSVSWYQQTPGQGLQFLFEYFSETQRNKGNFPGRFSGRQFSNSRSEMNVSTLELGDSALYLCASSLGDRAHEQFFGPGTRLTVL.

The V call is TRBV7-2, the J call TRBJ2-2, with 8 bases that match TRBD2. This CDR3 is 18 amino acids long. The germline gives CDR1 SGHTA, CDR2 FQGNSA. V lost 4 bases, J lost 4 bases, and 14 bases stayed unmatched. The CDR3 coding sequence is TGTGCCAGCAGCTCTACTAGCGGATGGATGCGAGCCACCGGGGAGCTGTTTTTT. This codes for CASSSTSGWMRATGELFF.

For this clone: This sample also contains other DNA sequences that code for the same CDR3. The rearrangement uses TRBV9 and TRBJ2-5; no clear D. CDR1 and CDR2 (germline): SGDLS, YYNGEE. The CDR3 extends over 13 amino acids. The V and J ends lost 4 bases and 2 bases respectively, with 9 bases between them. CDR3 DNA sequence: TGTGCCAGCAGCCCCCGAGTTCAAGAGACCCAGTACTTC. This sequence encodes CASSPRVQETQYF.

The chain employs TRBV19 and TRBJ2-7, with D unresolved. The CDR3 is made up of 14 amino acids. CDR1 is LNHDA and CDR2 is SQIVND in the germline V gene (reference sequence). Trimming stripped 1 base from V and 0 bases from J, with 7 bases between. CDR3 sequence: CASSIGLSSYEQYF. The DNA of the CDR3 is TGTGCCAGTAGTATAGGCCTCAGCTCCTACGAGCAGTACTTC.

This rearrangement joins TRBV6-5 to TRBJ1-2, with unresolved D. Looked up from germline, CDR1 is MNHEY and CDR2 is SVGAGI. Between the trimmed V and J ends, which lost 6 bases and 6 bases, there was a span of 20 bases. The CDR3 has 15 residues. DNA for the CDR3: TGTGCCAGCAGCCAACCCCCGGGAGGGATCCATGGCTACACCTTC. This codes for CASSQPPGGIHGYTF.